This T cell receptor beta chain was recovered during a study of T cell changes during pregnancy in multiple sclerosis. Method: immunoSEQ multiplex PCR; TCRdb's copy keeps in-frame clones and lacks some. The profile shows about 20,000 clones, around 90% of them singletons. This CDR3 is 15 amino acids long. The V gene lost 7 bases and the J gene lost 0 bases, with 16 bases spanning the gap. Looked up from germline, CDR1 is MNHEY and CDR2 is SMNVEV (reference sequence). This material consisted of CD8+ T cells from peripheral blood mononuclear cells, taken in the second trimester of pregnancy. The chain joins TRBV27 to TRBJ2-7; unclear D gene. This clonotype was obtained from a female donor in good health, enrolled as a control in a pregnancy study. The CDR3: CASMSLTDYSYEQYF. CDR3 nucleotides: TGTGCCAGCATGAGCTTAACCGATTACTCCTACGAGCAGTACTTC.